The rows below give T cell receptor beta chains drawn from one sample of a study of glioma-infiltrating T cells. Each CDR3 protein gets one entry after TCRdb re-called the multiplex PCR reads with MiXCR. The sample lists about 180,000 distinct CDR3 sequences, around 42% occurring once. Material for sequencing was glioma tissue, nonneoplastic brain tissue, or PBMCs (not recorded which). These receptors all stem from a human donor with low-grade glioma or glioblastoma, undergoing nonglioma brain surgery, or in good health (not recorded which). CDR3s include the opening cysteine and the closing phenylalanine or tryptophan. The order of the fields is J gene, CDR3 length, V gene, CDR3 protein.

J gene: TRBJ1-2
CDR3 length: 14
V gene: TRBV2
CDR3 protein: CASSCGQELYGYTF

J gene: TRBJ2-7
CDR3 length: 14
V gene: TRBV20-1
CDR3 protein: CSARGLAGPYEQHF

J gene: TRBJ2-5
CDR3 length: 14
V gene: TRBV28
CDR3 protein: CASSSTGYRDTRYF

J gene: TRBJ2-1
CDR3 length: 16
V gene: TRBV28
CDR3 protein: CASSLFGSGSINEQFF

J gene: TRBJ1-2
CDR3 length: 17
V gene: TRBV6-1
CDR3 protein: CAISESFTGLANYGYTF

J gene: TRBJ2-7
CDR3 length: 13
V gene: TRBV7-2
CDR3 protein: CASSLYRGREQYF

J gene: TRBJ2-3
CDR3 length: 16
V gene: TRBV28
CDR3 protein: CASNPAGTYSVDTQYF

J gene: TRBJ2-7
CDR3 length: 13
V gene: TRBV7-8
CDR3 protein: CASSLDTLYEQYF

J gene: TRBJ2-5
CDR3 length: 13
V gene: TRBV7-9
CDR3 protein: CASSLSWFETQYF

J gene: TRBJ2-1
CDR3 length: 15
V gene: TRBV2
CDR3 protein: CASIPGLAGMREQFF

J gene: TRBJ2-2
CDR3 length: 15
V gene: TRBV6-1
CDR3 protein: CASSLPGQGLGELFF

J gene: TRBJ1-2
CDR3 length: 14
V gene: TRBV20-1
CDR3 protein: CSARLGQMPGGYTF

J gene: TRBJ2-1
CDR3 length: 15
V gene: TRBV19
CDR3 protein: CASSIGQGLYNEQFF

J gene: TRBJ2-3
CDR3 length: 15
V gene: TRBV20-1
CDR3 protein: CSAREGRGGTDTQYF

J gene: TRBJ2-4
CDR3 length: 11
V gene: TRBV29-1
CDR3 protein: CSGGGKNIQYF

J gene: TRBJ1-5
CDR3 length: 13
V gene: TRBV28
CDR3 protein: CASGVQGDQPQNF

J gene: TRBJ2-7
CDR3 length: 14
V gene: TRBV12-3/TRBV12-4
CDR3 protein: CASSLPGQNYEQYF

J gene: TRBJ2-5
CDR3 length: 13
V gene: TRBV27
CDR3 protein: CASSLIGGETQYF

J gene: TRBJ2-2
CDR3 length: 13
V gene: TRBV11-2
CDR3 protein: CASSPSNTGELFF

J gene: TRBJ1-2
CDR3 length: 14
V gene: TRBV20-1
CDR3 protein: CSAKRQGANYGYTF

J gene: TRBJ2-5
CDR3 length: 12
V gene: TRBV6-2/TRBV6-3
CDR3 protein: CASSYPHGTQYF

J gene: TRBJ2-3
CDR3 length: 15
V gene: TRBV28
CDR3 protein: CASSDPGGGGDTQYF

J gene: TRBJ2-1
CDR3 length: 14
V gene: TRBV27
CDR3 protein: CASSLWGTYNEQFF

J gene: TRBJ2-1
CDR3 length: 14
V gene: TRBV29-1
CDR3 protein: CSVAGTTRPNEQFF

J gene: TRBJ1-5
CDR3 length: 15
V gene: TRBV27
CDR3 protein: CASSLLSGSNQPQHF

J gene: TRBJ2-5
CDR3 length: 13
V gene: TRBV7-9
CDR3 protein: CASSLANRGTQYF

J gene: TRBJ1-5
CDR3 length: 15
V gene: TRBV27
CDR3 protein: CASSPSTQGTQPQHF

J gene: TRBJ2-7
CDR3 length: 14
V gene: TRBV18
CDR3 protein: CASSPGRNSYEQYF

J gene: TRBJ2-1
CDR3 length: 15
V gene: TRBV7-2
CDR3 protein: CASSLAKGSYNEQFF

J gene: TRBJ1-2
CDR3 length: 14
V gene: TRBV10-3
CDR3 protein: CAITRDSRSYGYTF

J gene: TRBJ2-1
CDR3 length: 16
V gene: TRBV6-1
CDR3 protein: CASSRPPGHVTNEQFF

J gene: TRBJ2-3
CDR3 length: 12
V gene: TRBV29-1
CDR3 protein: CAGSVSTDTQYF

J gene: TRBJ2-7
CDR3 length: 16
V gene: TRBV7-2
CDR3 protein: CASSLRLAALTYEQYF

J gene: TRBJ2-3
CDR3 length: 15
V gene: TRBV19
CDR3 protein: CASSSMGLAGDTQYF

J gene: TRBJ1-1
CDR3 length: 13
V gene: TRBV12-3/TRBV12-4
CDR3 protein: CASSFYKNTEAFF

J gene: TRBJ2-3
CDR3 length: 15
V gene: TRBV25-1
CDR3 protein: CASSDIAGLTDTQYF

J gene: TRBJ2-7
CDR3 length: 10
V gene: TRBV7-9
CDR3 protein: CAVQGDDQYF

J gene: TRBJ2-1
CDR3 length: 14
V gene: TRBV2
CDR3 protein: CASSLGSSYNEQLF

J gene: TRBJ2-1
CDR3 length: 15
V gene: TRBV28
CDR3 protein: CASSLDPGLRGQEFF

J gene: TRBJ2-7
CDR3 length: 15
V gene: TRBV5-1
CDR3 protein: CASSLAEGRYYEQYF

J gene: TRBJ2-1
CDR3 length: 15
V gene: TRBV28
CDR3 protein: CASSLYGGRTGEQFF

J gene: TRBJ2-3
CDR3 length: 18
V gene: TRBV27
CDR3 protein: CASSLIFGGQSERNTQYF

J gene: TRBJ1-6
CDR3 length: 17
V gene: TRBV6-2/TRBV6-3
CDR3 protein: CASSYSKGLFESSPPNF

J gene: TRBJ1-1
CDR3 length: 14
V gene: TRBV7-9
CDR3 protein: CASSQGQRNTEAFF

J gene: TRBJ2-3
CDR3 length: 14
V gene: TRBV7-9
CDR3 protein: CASSSGTNTDTQYF

J gene: TRBJ2-2
CDR3 length: 16
V gene: TRBV3-1
CDR3 protein: CASSQVSGIDTGQLFF

J gene: TRBJ1-1
CDR3 length: 16
V gene: TRBV20-1
CDR3 protein: CSAQSRRGRLGTEAFF

J gene: TRBJ2-1
CDR3 length: 15
V gene: TRBV14
CDR3 protein: CASSQWRGTYNEQFF

J gene: TRBJ2-7
CDR3 length: 13
V gene: TRBV28
CDR3 protein: CASSVTSGIDQYF

J gene: TRBJ2-7
CDR3 length: 12
V gene: TRBV29-1
CDR3 protein: CSVEDKGGEQYF

J gene: TRBJ2-1
CDR3 length: 16
V gene: TRBV7-8
CDR3 protein: CASNPRGASSYNEQFF

J gene: TRBJ2-1
CDR3 length: 15
V gene: TRBV28
CDR3 protein: CAGSFTRGRINEQFF